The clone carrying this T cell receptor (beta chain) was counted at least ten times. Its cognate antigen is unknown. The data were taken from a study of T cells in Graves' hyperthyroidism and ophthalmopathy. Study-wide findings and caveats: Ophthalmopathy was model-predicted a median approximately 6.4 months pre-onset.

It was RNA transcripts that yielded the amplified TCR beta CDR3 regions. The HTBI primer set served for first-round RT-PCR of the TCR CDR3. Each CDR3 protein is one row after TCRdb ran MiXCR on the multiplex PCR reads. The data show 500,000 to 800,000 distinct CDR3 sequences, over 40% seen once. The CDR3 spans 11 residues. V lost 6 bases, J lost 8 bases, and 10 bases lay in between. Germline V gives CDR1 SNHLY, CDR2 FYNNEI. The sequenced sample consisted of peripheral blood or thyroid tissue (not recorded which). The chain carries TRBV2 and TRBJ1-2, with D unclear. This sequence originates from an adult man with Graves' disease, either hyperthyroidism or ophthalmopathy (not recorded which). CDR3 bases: TGTGCCAGCAGACTGATCGAAGGCTACACCTTC. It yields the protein CASRLIEGYTF.